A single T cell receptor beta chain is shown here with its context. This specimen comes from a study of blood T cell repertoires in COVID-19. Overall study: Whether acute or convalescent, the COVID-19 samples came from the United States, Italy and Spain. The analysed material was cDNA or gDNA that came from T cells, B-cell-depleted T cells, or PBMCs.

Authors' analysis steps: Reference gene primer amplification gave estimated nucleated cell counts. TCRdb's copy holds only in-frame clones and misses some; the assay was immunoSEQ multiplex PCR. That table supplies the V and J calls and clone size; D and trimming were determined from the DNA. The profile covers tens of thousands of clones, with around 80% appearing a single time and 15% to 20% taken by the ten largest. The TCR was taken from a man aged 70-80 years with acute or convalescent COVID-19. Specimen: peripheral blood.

This CDR3 is CASSLVTAPQSPLHF. In nucleotides, the CDR3 is TGTGCCAGCAGCTTAGTGACAGCCCCGCAATCACCCCTCCACTTT. The chain uses TRBV7-2 and TRBJ1-6; D may be TRBD1 (5 bases). The V end was cut by 1 base, the J end by 10 bases, with 14 bases between. CDR3 length equals 15 residues. The V gene's germline CDR1 is SGHTA and CDR2 FQGNSA.